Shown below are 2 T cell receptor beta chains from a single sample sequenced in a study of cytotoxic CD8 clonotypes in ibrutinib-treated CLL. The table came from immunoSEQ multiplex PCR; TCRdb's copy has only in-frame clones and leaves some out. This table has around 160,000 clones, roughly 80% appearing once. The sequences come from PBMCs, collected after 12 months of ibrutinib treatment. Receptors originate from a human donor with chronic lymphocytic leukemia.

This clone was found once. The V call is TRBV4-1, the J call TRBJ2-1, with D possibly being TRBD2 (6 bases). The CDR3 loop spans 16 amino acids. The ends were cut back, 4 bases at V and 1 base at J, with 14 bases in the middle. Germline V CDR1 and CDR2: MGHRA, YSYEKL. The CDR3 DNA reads TGCGCCAGCAGCCGGGGGTTTGGGGGGTCCTACAATGAGCAGTTCTTC. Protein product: CASSRGFGGSYNEQFF.

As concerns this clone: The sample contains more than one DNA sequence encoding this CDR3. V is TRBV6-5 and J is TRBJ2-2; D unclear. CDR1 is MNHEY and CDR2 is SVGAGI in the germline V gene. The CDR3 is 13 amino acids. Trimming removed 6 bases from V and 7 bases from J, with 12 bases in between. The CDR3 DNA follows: TGTGCCAGCAGGCCTCAACCAGTCGGGGAGCTGTTTTTT. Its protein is CASRPQPVGELFF.